The source of this TCR beta chain is a study of T cells after yellow fever vaccination. Per the germline V gene, CDR1 is MGHDK and CDR2 is SYGVNS. Between the trimmed V and J ends, which lost 1 base and 6 bases, there was a span of 7 bases. This CDR3 is 12 amino acids long. Only a few counts were recorded for this clonotype. MiXCR, applied by TCRdb to the 5' RACE reads, yields one record per CDR3 protein. The table lists 200,000 to 300,000 distinct CDR3 sequences, less than 8.5% of them singletons. The specimen was CD4+ T cells sorted from PBMCs, collected 15 days after the yellow fever booster vaccination. The rearrangement links TRBV25-1 to TRBJ2-7; no clear D gene. The origin of this receptor is a young man who received the YFV17D yellow fever vaccine. CDR3 in amino acids: CASSEWPVEQYF. In nucleotides, the CDR3 is TGTGCCAGCAGTGAATGGCCAGTCGAGCAGTACTTC.